Detailed here is one T cell receptor (beta chain). Its antigen is not known. V was clipped by 5 bases and J by 4 bases; unmatched bases: 4. This CDR3 comprises 13 residues. From germline, CDR1 is SQVTM and CDR2 ANQGSEA. Those patients picked for sequencing had displayed CD8+CD57+ cell expansion on flow cytometry. Investigators profiled TCR beta VDJ and CDR3 from genomic DNA template. TCRdb reprocessed the reads via MiXCR and lists one record per CDR3 protein. Of 150,000 to 160,000 distinct CDR3 sequences listed, roughly 49% were seen once; the top ten hold roughly 12%. This entry comes from a study of CD8+CD57+ T cells in acquired aplastic anemia. At the level of the study: Sorted CD4+ and CD8+ cells gave an average of roughly 3.5 ug of DNA. Study-level findings and limits: There were fewer than 35 CD8+ CDR3 sequences that occurred in both patients and controls.

The receptor was derived from a human donor with aplastic anemia. This chain joins TRBV29-1 and TRBJ1-2; TRBD1 agrees at 10 bases. Sequenced input: sorted CD4+, CD8+, or CD8+CD57+ T cells (not recorded which) from PBMCs. CDR3 DNA: TGCAGCGTTCATTGGACAGGGGGCTATGGCTACACCTTC. Protein product: CSVHWTGGYGYTF.